This is a list of T cell receptor beta chains from one sample in a study of cytomegalovirus exposure and HLA in healthy donors. Method: immunoSEQ multiplex PCR; TCRdb's copy keeps in-frame clones and lacks some. The table gives about 130,000 clones; the top ten clones make up roughly 1% of it. The sample consisted of PBMCs. Receptors were obtained from a man aged 18-30 years in good health and CMV-seronegative. The CDR3 runs from the conserved cysteine through the conserved F or W. Fields, in order: J gene, D gene, V gene, CDR3 DNA, CDR3 protein. The D gene is left open where the match is weak.

TRBJ2-7,-,TRBV21-1,TGTGCCAGCAGCAATACTCTACTAGGAACTTGCAACGGGATCCCCTGCGAGCAGTACTTC,CASSNTLLGTCNGIPCEQYF
TRBJ2-7,-,TRBV6-5,TGTGCCAGCAGTTACTCGGGCAAAGCCTACGAGCAGTACTTC,CASSYSGKAYEQYF
TRBJ2-4,TRBD1,TRBV7-9,TGTGCCAGCAGCTTATTGGGACAGGGATTAAACATTCAGTACTTC,CASSLLGQGLNIQYF
TRBJ1-2,TRBD1,TRBV13,TGTGCCAGCAGCTTCGACAGGGCGGTCTATGGCTACACCTTC,CASSFDRAVYGYTF
TRBJ2-1,TRBD1,TRBV9,TGTGCCAGCAGCGCCCGGGACAGATCTCTCTCCTACAATGAGCAGTTCTTC,CASSARDRSLSYNEQFF
TRBJ1-5,-,TRBV30,TGTGCCTGGAGTGTAGTCAGCGGCAATCAGCCCCAGCATTTT,CAWSVVSGNQPQHF
TRBJ2-1,-,TRBV10-3,TGTGCCATCAGTGGCCCGGGAGAAGCCTACAATGAGCAGTTCTTC,CAISGPGEAYNEQFF
TRBJ1-3,-,TRBV4-1,TGCGCCAGCAGCCAACCAACACAGGGCTCTGGAAACACCATATATTTT,CASSQPTQGSGNTIYF
TRBJ2-5,-,TRBV1,TGCACCAGCAGCCAAGCCAGGAGGGGACTAGCGGGGACGGGCCCCCAGTACTTC,CTSSQARRGLAGTGPQYF
TRBJ1-5,TRBD1,TRBV27,TGTGCCAGCAGTTTAAGGGGGGCTTGGCTCGGACAGGGGAATCAGCCCCAGCATTTT,CASSLRGAWLGQGNQPQHF
TRBJ1-1,-,TRBV10-3,TGTGCCATCAATTCTCACGGAGCCACTGAAGCTTTCTTT,CAINSHGATEAFF
TRBJ1-2,-,TRBV9,TGTGCCAGCAGCGAACAGGGCCTATATGGCTACACCTTC,CASSEQGLYGYTF
TRBJ1-2,-,TRBV30,TGTGCCTGGAGGCCTACACCAGGGGTTGGCTATGGCTACACCTTC,CAWRPTPGVGYGYTF
TRBJ1-4,-,TRBV5-1,TGCGCCAGCAGCCTCCGGGGGGGCGGCTATGCTAATGAAAAACTGTTTTTT,CASSLRGGGYANEKLFF
TRBJ2-4,-,TRBV5-1,TGCGCCAGCAGCTTGCCAACAAAAGACAAAGGGGGCATTCAGTACTTC,CASSLPTKDKGGIQYF
TRBJ1-5,TRBD1,TRBV6-5,TGTGCCAGCAGAAATACAGGGGTGGGCAATCAGCCCCAGCATTTT,CASRNTGVGNQPQHF
TRBJ2-3,TRBD1,TRBV4-2,TGTGCCAGCAGCCCTCGGACAGGGCACACAGATACGCAGTATTTT,CASSPRTGHTDTQYF
TRBJ2-2,TRBD2,TRBV9,TGTGCCAGCAGCGTGACTAGCGGGGGCGCCGGGGAGCTGTTTTTT,CASSVTSGGAGELFF
TRBJ1-1,-,TRBV11-2,TGTGCCAGCAGCTTTGACAGAGTAGCTTTCTTT,CASSFDRVAFF
TRBJ1-2,TRBD1,TRBV7-3,TGTGCCAGCAGCCGCACAGGGGAAGGCTACACCTTC,CASSRTGEGYTF
TRBJ1-4,-,TRBV6-1,TGTGCCAGCAGTGACCGGGGAAGAAATGAAAAACTGTTTTTT,CASSDRGRNEKLFF
TRBJ1-2,-,TRBV4-1,TGCGCCAGCAGCCAAGGACAGAGCTATGGCTACACCTTC,CASSQGQSYGYTF
TRBJ1-6,-,TRBV28,TGTGCCAGCAGTTTGAGTAATTCACCCCTCCACTTT,CASSLSNSPLHF
TRBJ2-4,TRBD2,TRBV30,TGTGCCTGGAGTCCGGGAGGAGGCAAAAACATTCAGTACTTC,CAWSPGGGKNIQYF
TRBJ2-1,TRBD1,TRBV2,TGTGCCAGCAGCCGGGACAGCGTGGGGTCGGGGTTCTTC,CASSRDSVGSGFF
TRBJ1-1,TRBD1,TRBV29-1,TGCAGCGTGGGGACAGGTCGGTACACTGAAGCTTTCTTT,CSVGTGRYTEAFF
TRBJ2-7,-,TRBV29-1,TGCAGCGTCCGCGGACTATTAGGGCCCTACGAGCAGTACTTC,CSVRGLLGPYEQYF
TRBJ2-6,TRBD1,TRBV7-9,TGTGCCAGCAGCTATGGACAGGGTGGTCCTGGGGCCAACGTCCTGACTTTC,CASSYGQGGPGANVLTF
TRBJ2-7,-,TRBV6-5,TGTGCCAGCAGCCCGACAGGAGAGGGCTCCTACGAGCAGTACTTC,CASSPTGEGSYEQYF
TRBJ2-2,TRBD1,TRBV5-1,TGCGCCAGCAGCGTCGACAGGGGGCCCGGGGAGCTGTTTTTT,CASSVDRGPGELFF
TRBJ1-5,-,TRBV19,TGTGCCAGTTCCTCTGGGGCGAGGAACAATCAGCCCCAGCATTTT,CASSSGARNNQPQHF
TRBJ2-1,-,TRBV30,TGTGCCTGGAGTGTACGGTCCTACGGGAGAGGGCGTTACAATGAGCAGTTCTTC,CAWSVRSYGRGRYNEQFF
TRBJ1-1,-,TRBV5-1,TGCGCCAGCAGTTGGGTAGGGGACACTGAAGCTTTCTTT,CASSWVGDTEAFF
TRBJ2-1,-,TRBV30,TGTGCCTGGAGTTTCCGGAGGAATGAGCAGTTCTTC,CAWSFRRNEQFF
TRBJ2-1,TRBD2,TRBV29-1,TGCAGCGCTACCCGGCCCGGGCTAGCGGGGGGCCCTACCTACAATGAGCAGTTCTTC,CSATRPGLAGGPTYNEQFF